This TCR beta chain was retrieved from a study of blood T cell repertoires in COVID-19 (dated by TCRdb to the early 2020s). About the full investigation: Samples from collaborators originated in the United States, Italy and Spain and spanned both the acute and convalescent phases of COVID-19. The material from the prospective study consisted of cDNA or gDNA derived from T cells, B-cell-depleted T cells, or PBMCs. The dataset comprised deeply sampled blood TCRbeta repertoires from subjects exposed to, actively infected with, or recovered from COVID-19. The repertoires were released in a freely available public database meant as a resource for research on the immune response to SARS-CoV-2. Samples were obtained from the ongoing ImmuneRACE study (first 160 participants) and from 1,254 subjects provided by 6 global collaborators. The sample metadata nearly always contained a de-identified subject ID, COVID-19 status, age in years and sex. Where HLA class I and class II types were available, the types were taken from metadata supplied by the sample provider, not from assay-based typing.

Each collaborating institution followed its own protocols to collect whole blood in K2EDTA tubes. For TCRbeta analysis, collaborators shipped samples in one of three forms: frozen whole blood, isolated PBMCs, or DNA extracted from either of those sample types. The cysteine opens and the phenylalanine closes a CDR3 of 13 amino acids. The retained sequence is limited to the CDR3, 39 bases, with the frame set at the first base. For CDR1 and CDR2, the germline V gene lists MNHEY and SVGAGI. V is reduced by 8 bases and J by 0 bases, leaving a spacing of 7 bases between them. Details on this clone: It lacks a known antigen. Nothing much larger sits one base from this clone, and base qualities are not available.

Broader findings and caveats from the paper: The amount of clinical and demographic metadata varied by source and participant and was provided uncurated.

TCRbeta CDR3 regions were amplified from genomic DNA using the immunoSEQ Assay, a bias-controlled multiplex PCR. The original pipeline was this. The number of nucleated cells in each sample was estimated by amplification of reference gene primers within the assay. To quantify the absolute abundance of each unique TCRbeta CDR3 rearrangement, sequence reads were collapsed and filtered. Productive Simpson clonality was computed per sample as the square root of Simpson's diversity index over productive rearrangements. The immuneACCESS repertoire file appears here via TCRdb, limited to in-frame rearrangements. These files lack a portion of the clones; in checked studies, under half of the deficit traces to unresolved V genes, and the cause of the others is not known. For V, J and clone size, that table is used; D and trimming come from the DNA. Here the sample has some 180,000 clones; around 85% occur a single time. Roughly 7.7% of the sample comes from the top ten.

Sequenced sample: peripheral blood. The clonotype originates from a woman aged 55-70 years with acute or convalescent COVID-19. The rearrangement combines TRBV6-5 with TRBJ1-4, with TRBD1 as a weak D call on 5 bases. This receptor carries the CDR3 CASRQTTNEKLFF. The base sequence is TGTGCCAGCCGACAGACAACTAATGAAAAACTGTTTTTT.